A selection of T cell receptor beta chains follows, all from one sample in a study of response to subunit inactivated influenza vaccine. TCRdb called the RT-PCR reads again in MiXCR, with one record for every CDR3 protein. The sample has around 850,000 distinct CDR3 sequences, 15% to 20% seen once. This specimen was PBMCs from blood, taken roughly 5 days after vaccination. These receptors were collected from a man aged 50 to 59 who received an inactivated influenza vaccine. Both conserved end residues are part of each CDR3. The D gene is left open where the match is weak. Expanded clones get a size class; other rows say once, few or many, or leave the size out.

>.|TRBJ2-1|TRBV6-2/TRBV6-3|.
CASTTDPRRIEQFF
TGTGCCAGCACCACGGACCCTCGTAGGATCGAGCAGTTCTTC
>few|TRBJ2-7|TRBV15|.
CATSRDQGAYEQYF
TGTGCCACCAGCAGAGATCAGGGTGCCTACGAGCAGTACTTC
>.|TRBJ2-1|TRBV10-2|.
CASRQGGYNEQFF
TGCGCCAGCAGACAGGGTGGGTACAATGAGCAGTTCTTC
>once|TRBJ2-2|TRBV28|TRBD1
CASSLEGTGTVNTGELFF
TGTGCCAGCAGTTTAGAGGGGACAGGGACAGTGAACACCGGGGAGCTGTTTTTT
>few|TRBJ2-7|TRBV7-3|TRBD2
CASSLTREGEQYF
TGTGCCAGCAGCTTAACTAGGGAGGGCGAGCAGTACTTC
>.|TRBJ2-1|TRBV20-1|TRBD2
CSANVRLAGINEQFF
TGCAGTGCTAATGTCCGACTAGCGGGAATTAATGAGCAGTTCTTC
>.|TRBJ2-3|TRBV15|.
CATSSRRGGLTDTQYF
TGTGCCACCAGCTCACGAAGGGGGGGATTAACAGATACGCAGTATTTT
>few|TRBJ2-1|TRBV29-1|.
CSVTFWGTLSNEQFF
TGCAGCGTTACATTCTGGGGGACTTTGAGCAATGAGCAGTTCTTC
>.|TRBJ1-1|TRBV20-1|TRBD1
CSARGGQFTEAFF
TGCAGTGCTAGGGGGGGACAGTTCACTGAAGCTTTCTTT
>.|TRBJ1-6|TRBV20-1|.
CSAPSSSYNSPLHF
TGCAGTGCACCTTCAAGCTCCTATAATTCACCCCTCCACTTT
>.|TRBJ1-1|TRBV7-9|.
CASGGSEAFF
TGTGCCAGCGGGGGGTCTGAAGCTTTCTTT
>.|TRBJ2-2|TRBV11-2|.
CASSLVRGRNGELFF
TGTGCCAGCAGCTTGGTCAGGGGACGGAACGGGGAGCTGTTTTTT
>.|TRBJ2-3|TRBV24-1|.
CATSDPGPGRTDTQYF
TGTGCCACCAGTGACCCCGGACCGGGACGGACGGATACGCAGTATTTT
>few|TRBJ1-6|TRBV6-6|.
CASSMGGYSPLHF
TGTGCCAGCAGCATGGGGGGCTATTCACCCCTCCACTTT
>few|TRBJ2-5|TRBV12-3/TRBV12-4|.
CASSYWGDGLGETQYF
TGTGCCAGCAGCTACTGGGGGGACGGCCTAGGGGAGACCCAGTACTTC
>many|TRBJ2-1|TRBV5-1|.
CASSDYFSSYNEQFF
TGCGCCAGCTCTGATTACTTTAGCTCCTACAATGAGCAGTTCTTC
>.|TRBJ2-1|TRBV28|.
CASSLTGLPSQNEQFF
TGTGCCAGCAGTTTAACGGGACTCCCCTCCCAGAATGAGCAGTTCTTC
>.|TRBJ2-5|TRBV5-1|.
CASSLASSSSQYF
TGCGCCAGCAGCTTGGCATCCTCCTCGTCCCAGTACTTC
>.|TRBJ2-6|TRBV4-2|.
CASSQVLRGSGANVLTF
TGTGCCAGCAGCCAAGTCTTGCGCGGCTCTGGGGCCAACGTCCTGACTTTC
>few|TRBJ1-1|TRBV12-3/TRBV12-4|.
CASSLDRTVTEAFF
TGTGCCAGCAGTTTAGACAGAACGGTCACTGAAGCTTTCTTT
>.|TRBJ2-3|TRBV18|.
CASSPGIGEADTQYF
TGTGCCAGCTCACCGGGTATCGGGGAGGCAGATACGCAGTATTTT
>few|TRBJ2-2|TRBV20-1|TRBD2
CSARLAGGFGELFF
TGCAGTGCTAGATTAGCGGGAGGGTTCGGGGAGCTGTTTTTT
>.|TRBJ1-5|TRBV27|.
CASRFVIEPNQPQHF
TGTGCCAGCAGATTCGTTATAGAGCCAAATCAGCCCCAGCATTTT
>few|TRBJ2-3|TRBV20-1|TRBD2
CSAREWTSGNTDTQYF
TGCAGTGCTAGAGAGTGGACTAGCGGGAACACAGATACGCAGTATTTT
>few|TRBJ2-1|TRBV6-4|TRBD2
CASSDGTSGVPGAYNEQFF
TGTGCCAGCAGTGACGGGACTAGCGGGGTCCCGGGGGCCTACAATGAGCAGTTCTTC
>many|TRBJ1-5|TRBV28|.
CASSFSQGRYSNQPQHF
TGTGCCAGCAGTTTTAGTCAGGGAAGGTATAGCAATCAGCCCCAGCATTTT
>.|TRBJ2-3|TRBV20-1|.
CSARVPAASTDTQYF
TGCAGTGCTAGAGTCCCAGCGGCTAGCACAGATACGCAGTATTTT
>few|TRBJ2-1|TRBV5-1|.
CASSRDNSYNEQFF
TGCGCCAGCAGTAGGGACAACTCCTACAATGAGCAGTTCTTC
>.|TRBJ2-5|TRBV20-1|.
CSASLQTQYF
TGCAGTGCTAGTTTACAGACCCAGTACTTC
>.|TRBJ1-2|TRBV20-1|.
CSADDRRYGYTF
TGCAGTGCTGATGACAGGCGCTATGGCTACACCTTC
>few|TRBJ2-7|TRBV29-1|.
CSVAGEPYEQYF
TGCAGCGTTGCGGGGGAGCCCTACGAGCAGTACTTC
>many|TRBJ2-1|TRBV12-3/TRBV12-4|.
CASSPGLAPNEQFF
TGTGCCAGCAGTCCCGGCCTAGCGCCTAATGAGCAGTTCTTC
>few|TRBJ2-1|TRBV27|.
CASSFNAGPSYNEQFF
TGTGCCAGCAGTTTTAACGCGGGGCCCTCCTACAATGAGCAGTTCTTC
>few|TRBJ2-3|TRBV6-1|TRBD2
CASSPTSGGHTQYF
TGTGCCAGCAGCCCTACTAGCGGGGGGCATACGCAGTATTTT
>.|TRBJ2-6|TRBV5-6|.
CASSLSPVSGANVLTF
TGTGCCAGCAGCTTAAGCCCAGTCTCTGGGGCCAACGTCCTGACTTTC
>.|TRBJ1-1|TRBV29-1|.
CSVAWEREAFF
TGCAGCGTTGCGTGGGAACGTGAAGCTTTCTTT
>many|TRBJ2-1|TRBV29-1|TRBD2
CSVGEGQRNEQFF
TGCAGTGTCGGGGAGGGCCAACGCAATGAGCAGTTCTTC
>.|TRBJ2-3|TRBV4-1|.
CASSHRGTDTQYF
TGCGCCAGCAGCCACCGGGGCACAGATACGCAGTATTTT
>few|TRBJ2-7|TRBV5-6|TRBD2
CASSLEREGLSYEQYF
TGTGCCAGCAGCTTGGAACGGGAGGGTTTGTCCTACGAGCAGTACTTC
>.|TRBJ1-3|TRBV2|.
CASRGGGAVVKEGVGNTIYF
TGTGCCAGCAGAGGCGGCGGGGCCGTCGTAAAGGAAGGAGTTGGAAACACCATATATTTT
>.|TRBJ2-7|TRBV7-8|.
CASSLATDEQYF
TGTGCCAGCAGCTTAGCGACGGACGAGCAGTACTTC
>few|TRBJ2-1|TRBV28|TRBD2
CASSLWSSGNYNEQFF
TGTGCCAGCAGTTTATGGTCCAGCGGGAATTACAATGAGCAGTTCTTC
>.|TRBJ2-5|TRBV20-1|.
CSAIGAEETQYF
TGCAGTGCTATAGGGGCCGAGGAGACCCAGTACTTC
>.|TRBJ2-3|TRBV3-1|.
CASSQDFSSTDTQYF
TGTGCCAGCAGCCAAGACTTTTCTAGCACAGATACGCAGTATTTT
>few|TRBJ2-3|TRBV7-3|.
CASSLTASSADTQYF
TGTGCCAGCAGCTTAACGGCTAGCTCGGCAGATACGCAGTATTTT
>few|TRBJ1-2|TRBV12-3/TRBV12-4|TRBD1
CASSPRTGSYGYTF
TGTGCCAGCAGTCCCAGGACAGGGAGCTATGGCTACACCTTC
>few|TRBJ1-1|TRBV7-2|.
CASRIMNTEAFF
TGTGCCAGCAGAATCATGAACACTGAAGCTTTCTTT
>few|TRBJ2-7|TRBV6-1|TRBD2
CASKLARGTYEQYF
TGTGCCAGCAAACTAGCGCGGGGAACCTACGAGCAGTACTTC
>many|TRBJ2-1|TRBV24-1|TRBD2
CATSDTSGGRNEQFF
TGTGCCACCAGTGATACTAGCGGGGGGAGAAATGAGCAGTTCTTC
>many|TRBJ1-5|TRBV12-3/TRBV12-4|.
CASSFSPRSNQPQHF
TGTGCCAGCAGTTTCTCCCCCCGGAGCAATCAGCCCCAGCATTTT
>.|TRBJ1-1|TRBV29-1|.
CSGGTGNTEAFF
TGCAGCGGAGGGACGGGAAACACTGAAGCTTTCTTT
>.|TRBJ1-2|TRBV27|TRBD1
CASSAPGQVGFGYTF
TGTGCCAGCAGTGCTCCGGGACAGGTGGGATTCGGCTACACCTTC
>.|TRBJ1-1|TRBV11-2|.
CASRKQLNTEAFF
TGTGCCAGCAGGAAACAGTTGAACACTGAAGCTTTCTTT
>few|TRBJ2-7|TRBV10-3|.
CAISTDLYEQYF
TGTGCCATCAGTACGGATCTCTACGAGCAGTACTTC
>.|TRBJ2-5|TRBV7-9|.
CASSLGGPTQETQYF
TGTGCCAGCAGCTTAGGTGGGCCTACCCAAGAGACCCAGTACTTC